The TCR beta chain under discussion was sequenced for a study of spatial heterogeneity in lung cancer. Study-wide context: Researchers sequenced follow-up PBMC samples if they had them, and these came a median of roughly 24 months after resection. Study results and caveats: Whereas they appeared in blood less at follow-up, ubiquitous expanded tumor TCRs appeared there more at resection.

There are many counts of this clonotype. Its antigen is not known. The junction departs from the called germline gene at one end, perhaps through a read error. Noted time point: blood at routine non-recurrence follow-up after resection. Without sorting, whole RNA was sequenced from tumor, nontumor lung or frozen PBMC. This CDR3 region has 15 residues. Every individual TCR cDNA molecule carried its own unique molecular identifier, which allowed correction of PCR and sequencing errors. TCRdb called the 5' RACE reads again in MiXCR, with one record for every CDR3 protein. The data show about 70,000 distinct CDR3 sequences, with 8% to 10% seen just once and roughly 1.8% held by the top ten.

The source of this sequence is a female donor with early-stage non-small cell lung cancer. The starting material was PBMCs, obtained at follow-up. This sequence joins TRBV12-3 or TRBV12-4 and TRBJ2-1; D is perhaps TRBD1 (6 bases). DNA for the CDR3: TGTGCCAGCAGTTTAATGGGACAAGGGTACAGTGAGCAGTTCTTC. This encodes CASSLMGQGYSEQFF.